This T cell receptor beta chain was found in a study of blood T cell repertoires in COVID-19. In the study overall: Material from acute and convalescent COVID-19 was sourced from the United States, Italy and Spain. PBMCs, B-cell-depleted T cells, or T cells provided the cDNA or gDNA that made up the material.

Clones were read by immunoSEQ multiplex PCR, and TCRdb kept only the in-frame ones, dropping some. Here the sample spans 150,000 to 200,000 clones, 70% to 90% being singletons. CDR3 length: 15 amino acids. Germline V gene sequence: CDR1 SGHTS, CDR2 YDEGEE. The V segment lost 6 bases and the J segment 1 base; nucleotides outside the gene matches: 9. The chain is built from TRBV5-8 and TRBJ1-1; TRBD1 aligns across 7 bases. The sample was peripheral blood. This receptor was identified in a man aged 60 to 75 with acute or convalescent COVID-19. DNA for the CDR3: TGTGCCAGCACCAATTTTCAGGGGGGGAACACTGAAGCTTTCTTT. Protein sequence: CASTNFQGGNTEAFF.